Listed below are T cell receptor beta chains from one sample, sequenced in a study of lymphopenia after photon versus proton radiotherapy. Generated by immunoSEQ multiplex PCR, the TCRdb table keeps only in-frame clones and is missing some. The table has approximately 20,000 clones, 75% to 95% seen once. The starting material was peripheral blood, obtained from a patient treated with photon-based radiotherapy. The source is a man between 60 and 70 years old with pancreatic cancer. Both conserved end residues are part of each CDR3. The D gene is left open where the match is weak.

d_call j_call v_call cdr3_aa
. . TRBV7-9 CASSPPGTVSSYEQYF
TRBD1 TRBJ2-3 TRBV18 CASSGQGLRFTDTQYF
. TRBJ2-1 TRBV10-2 CASSDRAAKSYNEQFF
. TRBJ1-2 TRBV30 CAYRAVSSYGYTF
TRBD1 . TRBV5-4 CASRRQGSRFEQYF
. TRBJ1-6 TRBV13 CASSMTYNSPLHF
. TRBJ2-2 TRBV2 CASTLTPTGELFF
TRBD1 TRBJ1-5 TRBV7-2 CASSSQGNQPQHF
. TRBJ2-3 TRBV4-3 CASSTNPLGQSHSTDTQYF
. TRBJ1-1 TRBV6-4 CASSDGGRKNTEAFF
TRBD1 TRBJ1-5 TRBV7-9 CASSQGQGGNQPQHF
TRBD1 TRBJ2-3 TRBV7-3 CASSDRVRDTQYF
. TRBJ2-3 TRBV14 CASSQERGVRGTDTQYF
. TRBJ2-7 TRBV5-6 CASSLSNNYEQYF
. TRBJ1-5 TRBV2 CASNFAGPQPQHF
. TRBJ2-6 TRBV2 CASSEAPGANVLTF
. TRBJ1-1 TRBV4-1 CASSQGWNLLNTEAFF
. TRBJ2-1 TRBV7-9 CASSLRFVEGDNEQFF
TRBD1 TRBJ1-4 TRBV18 CASSPFAGQLEKLFF
TRBD2 TRBJ2-7 TRBV5-1 CASSSGGGSFSIYEQYF
. TRBJ2-7 TRBV7-2 CASSLALYEQYF
TRBD2 TRBJ2-3 TRBV2 CASSRLAGTDTQYF
TRBD1 TRBJ2-7 TRBV12-5 CASGSRTGAFSYEQYF
TRBD1 TRBJ2-1 TRBV30 CAWSSGQGVNEQFF
TRBD1 TRBJ2-7 TRBV10-3 CAISGSDRVEQYF
. TRBJ2-1 TRBV9 CASSTATPGRNEQFF
. TRBJ1-2 TRBV29-1 CSSGGPYGYTF
. TRBJ1-6 TRBV6-5 CASSRRNSPLHF
. TRBJ2-7 TRBV20-1 CSAAVTFEQYF
. TRBJ1-5 TRBV6-5 CASSYEGDQPQHF
. TRBJ1-2 TRBV7-9 CASTYIGAYGYTF
. TRBJ2-7 TRBV4-3 CASSHDQWGEQYF
. TRBJ1-3 TRBV30 CAWSPPRGVGNTIYF
. TRBJ1-6 TRBV7-2 CASSPAGMTPLHF
. TRBJ1-6 TRBV6-5 CASTSGTFNSPPHF
. TRBJ2-3 TRBV7-3 CASSFASTDTQYF
. TRBJ2-1 TRBV7-2 CASSFGGRLVSGNEQFF